This is a list of T cell receptor beta chains from one sample in a study of CD8 T cells in ankylosing spondylitis. Each CDR3 protein is one row after TCRdb ran MiXCR on the 5' RACE reads. This table has more than 250,000 distinct CDR3 sequences, less than 10% appearing once. The sample taken for sequencing was blood, either unsorted or a sorted T cell fraction (not recorded which). The receptors were gathered from a male donor with ankylosing spondylitis. Both conserved end residues are part of each CDR3. Each record gives: CDR3 protein, CDR3 DNA, V gene, J gene, clone size, D gene. The D gene is left open where the match is weak. Part of the rows lack a size; the others show once, few, many or a class for expanded clones.

CDR3: CASSGGPRDRTDTQYF; DNA: TGTGCCAGCAGCGGCGGACCGAGGGACCGCACAGATACGCAGTATTTT; V: TRBV7-6; J: TRBJ2-3; size: few; D: -
CDR3: CSAKTIRETQYF; DNA: TGCAGCGCCAAGACCATCCGAGAGACCCAGTACTTC; V: TRBV29-1; J: TRBJ2-5; size: -; D: -
CDR3: CASSLAEGVEETQYF; DNA: TGCGCCAGCAGCTTGGCCGAGGGGGTTGAGGAGACCCAGTACTTC; V: TRBV5-1; J: TRBJ2-5; size: few; D: -
CDR3: CASSQSGGIYGYTF; DNA: TGTGCCAGCAGCCAGTCGGGGGGTATCTATGGCTACACCTTC; V: TRBV7-9; J: TRBJ1-2; size: few; D: -
CDR3: CASSNQGRTQYF; DNA: TGTGCCAGCAGCAACCAGGGGAGGACCCAGTACTTC; V: TRBV12-3/TRBV12-4; J: TRBJ2-5; size: few; D: -
CDR3: CSARDLRAAKNIQYF; DNA: TGCAGTGCTAGAGATCTCAGGGCAGCCAAAAACATTCAGTACTTC; V: TRBV20-1; J: TRBJ2-4; size: few; D: -
CDR3: CASSGFNRGLVSTEAFF; DNA: TGTGCCAGCAGTGGATTTAACAGGGGCTTGGTTAGTACTGAAGCTTTCTTT; V: TRBV12-3/TRBV12-4; J: TRBJ1-1; size: few; D: TRBD1
CDR3: CASSPLIGSGSNEQFF; DNA: TGTGCCAGCAGCCCCCTGATTGGTAGCGGGAGCAATGAGCAGTTCTTC; V: TRBV3-1; J: TRBJ2-1; size: -; D: TRBD2
CDR3: CASSLESGLGLYGYTF; DNA: TGTGCCAGCAGCTTAGAATCGGGGCTTGGGCTATATGGCTACACCTTC; V: TRBV11-3; J: TRBJ1-2; size: few; D: -
CDR3: CASSLDPQVNYGYTF; DNA: TGTGCCAGCAGCTTAGACCCACAGGTTAACTATGGCTACACCTTC; V: TRBV7-8; J: TRBJ1-2; size: few; D: -
CDR3: CASSQDRRKGGEQFF; DNA: TGCGCCAGCAGCCAAGATAGGCGGAAAGGAGGTGAGCAGTTCTTC; V: TRBV4-3; J: TRBJ2-1; size: -; D: -
CDR3: CASSPLSRGQTQYF; DNA: TGTGCCAGCAGCCCCTTAAGCAGGGGGCAGACCCAGTACTTC; V: TRBV12-3/TRBV12-4; J: TRBJ2-5; size: few; D: TRBD1
CDR3: CASSHHGLGTGELFF; DNA: TGCGCCAGCAGCCATCACGGACTCGGCACCGGGGAGCTGTTTTTT; V: TRBV4-1; J: TRBJ2-2; size: few; D: -
CDR3: CASSLGPQSEQFF; DNA: TGTGCCAGCAGCTTAGGCCCGCAAAGCGAGCAGTTCTTC; V: TRBV7-3; J: TRBJ2-1; size: -; D: -
CDR3: CASSQDTGGSVSYEQYF; DNA: TGTGCCAGCAGCCAAGACACGGGAGGGTCGGTATCCTACGAGCAGTACTTC; V: TRBV4-2; J: TRBJ2-7; size: many; D: TRBD2
CDR3: CASSDPRGTQYF; DNA: TGTGCTAGTTCGGACCCGAGGGGGACCCAGTACTTC; V: TRBV12-5; J: TRBJ2-5; size: few; D: -
CDR3: CASSFRRWLSVYEQYF; DNA: TGTGCCAGCAGTTTCCGAAGGTGGTTGTCGGTCTACGAGCAGTACTTC; V: TRBV12-3/TRBV12-4; J: TRBJ2-7; size: few; D: -
CDR3: CASSVGQAGGDEQFF; DNA: TGTGCCAGCAGCGTAGGGCAAGCGGGAGGGGATGAGCAGTTCTTC; V: TRBV9; J: TRBJ2-1; size: many; D: TRBD2
CDR3: CASSNTFGTSSYNEQFF; DNA: TGTGCCAGCAGCAATACGTTCGGGACTAGTTCTTACAATGAGCAGTTCTTC; V: TRBV11-3; J: TRBJ2-1; size: -; D: TRBD2
CDR3: CSAKELYEQYF; DNA: TGCAGTGCTAAGGAGCTTTACGAGCAGTACTTC; V: TRBV20-1; J: TRBJ2-7; size: -; D: -
CDR3: CATSRAPEETQYF; DNA: TGTGCCACCAGCAGAGCCCCTGAAGAGACCCAGTACTTC; V: TRBV15; J: TRBJ2-5; size: few; D: -
CDR3: CASSLGFGSGTGELFF; DNA: TGCGCCAGCAGCTTGGGGTTCGGGAGTGGAACCGGGGAGCTGTTTTTT; V: TRBV5-1; J: TRBJ2-2; size: few; D: -
CDR3: CASSVQGLSGSPLHF; DNA: TGTGCCAGCAGCGTACAGGGACTGAGCGGTTCACCCCTCCACTTT; V: TRBV7-8; J: TRBJ1-6; size: few; D: -
CDR3: CASIRLAGGRYNEQFF; DNA: TGTGCCAGCATCAGACTAGCGGGAGGCCGCTACAATGAGCAGTTCTTC; V: TRBV2; J: TRBJ2-1; size: -; D: TRBD2
CDR3: CSAEPYRGRGNTEAFF; DNA: TGCAGTGCGGAACCCTACAGGGGCCGTGGGAACACTGAAGCTTTCTTT; V: TRBV20-1; J: TRBJ1-1; size: many; D: TRBD1
CDR3: CASSYSRQNEQFF; DNA: TGTGCCAGCAGTTACTCTCGACAAAATGAGCAGTTCTTC; V: TRBV6-5; J: TRBJ2-1; size: -; D: -
CDR3: CSVLWAQETQYF; DNA: TGCAGCGTTCTCTGGGCGCAAGAGACCCAGTACTTC; V: TRBV29-1; J: TRBJ2-5; size: many; D: -
CDR3: CASSQDGGQFEQFF; DNA: TGCGCCAGCAGCCAAGATGGGGGGCAATTTGAGCAGTTCTTC; V: TRBV4-3; J: TRBJ2-1; size: -; D: -
CDR3: CASSLTSWTDNQPQHF; DNA: TGTGCCAGCAGTTTAACTAGCTGGACAGACAATCAGCCCCAGCATTTT; V: TRBV28; J: TRBJ1-5; size: -; D: -
CDR3: CASSIGSEQYF; DNA: TGTGCCAGTAGTATAGGGTCCGAGCAGTACTTC; V: TRBV19; J: TRBJ2-7; size: few; D: -
CDR3: CSATPVGLAIHSQDTQYF; DNA: TGCAGTGCCACTCCGGTGGGACTAGCCATACATTCGCAAGATACGCAGTATTTT; V: TRBV20-1; J: TRBJ2-3; size: -; D: TRBD2
CDR3: CASSPTGGAGEKLFF; DNA: TGCGCCAGCAGCCCGACAGGGGGCGCTGGGGAAAAACTGTTTTTT; V: TRBV5-1; J: TRBJ1-4; size: -; D: TRBD1
CDR3: CSATPSGSDNEQFF; DNA: TGCAGTGCCACCCCCAGCGGGAGCGACAATGAGCAGTTCTTC; V: TRBV20-1; J: TRBJ2-1; size: -; D: TRBD2
CDR3: CSAKAAGTWNTEAFF; DNA: TGCAGCGCCAAAGCCGCCGGGACGTGGAACACTGAAGCTTTCTTT; V: TRBV29-1; J: TRBJ1-1; size: many; D: -
CDR3: CASSRSGSNEQFF; DNA: TGTGCCAGCAGTCGGTCAGGCTCCAATGAGCAGTTCTTC; V: TRBV9; J: TRBJ2-1; size: many; D: -
CDR3: CSGGDQIYEQYF; DNA: TGCAGCGGGGGGGACCAAATCTACGAGCAGTACTTC; V: TRBV29-1; J: TRBJ2-7; size: many; D: -
CDR3: CSASLGFNEQFF; DNA: TGCAGCGCTTCTCTGGGGTTCAATGAGCAGTTCTTC; V: TRBV29-1; J: TRBJ2-1; size: once; D: -
CDR3: CASSLRTGNNEQFF; DNA: TGTGCCAGCAGTTTGCGGACAGGGAACAATGAGCAGTTCTTC; V: TRBV12-3/TRBV12-4; J: TRBJ2-1; size: -; D: TRBD1
CDR3: CASSRSGTGYNEQFF; DNA: TGCGCCAGCAGCCGAAGCGGGACAGGGTACAATGAGCAGTTCTTC; V: TRBV4-1; J: TRBJ2-1; size: -; D: TRBD1
CDR3: CASGDWGNTEAFF; DNA: TGCGCCAGTGGGGATTGGGGGAACACTGAAGCTTTCTTT; V: TRBV10-2; J: TRBJ1-1; size: -; D: -
CDR3: CAISAGQDPLNEQFF; DNA: TGTGCCATCAGTGCTGGACAGGATCCCTTGAATGAGCAGTTCTTC; V: TRBV10-3; J: TRBJ2-1; size: many; D: TRBD1